The entry that follows covers one T cell receptor beta chain sequence. Its matching antigen is unknown. These data originate in a study of T cell repertoires in cytomegalovirus infection. TCRdb used MiXCR to reprocess the reads, holding one entry per CDR3 protein. This sample has approximately 910,000 distinct CDR3 sequences, with 31% found just once. The length of the CDR3 is 15 residues. Germline trimming cut 7 bases from V and 2 bases from J; bases unmatched to any gene: 8. Germline V lookup: CDR1 SEHNR, CDR2 FQNEAQ (reference sequence). The sequencing used cultured CD8+ T cells from PBMCs, collected from culture after CMV antigen stimulation. This receptor was taken from a human donor in good health (CMV status not recorded). Some clones in this sample may be carry-over from other donors' samples. The V gene is TRBV7-9, the J gene TRBJ2-3; TRBD1 agrees at 8 bases. DNA of the CDR3: TGTGCCAGCACCTTGGGGACAGGAGTCACAGATACGCAGTATTTT. Translation: CASTLGTGVTDTQYF.